This TCR beta chain derives from a study of blood T cell repertoires in COVID-19. Clones were read by immunoSEQ multiplex PCR, and TCRdb kept only the in-frame ones, dropping some. In the table there are fewer than 500,000 clones, 87% of which are singletons. The V and J ends lost 2 bases and 3 bases respectively, with 8 bases between them. This CDR3 is built from 13 residues. Germline loops: CDR1 SGHRS, CDR2 YFSETQ. The sequenced sample was PBMCs or T cells enriched from blood (not recorded which). The TCR was taken from a man aged 30 to 39 who had recovered from COVID-19. The chain couples TRBV5-1 to TRBJ1-1; D unresolved. The CDR3 sequence: CASSFRDYTEAFF. The CDR3 DNA reads TGCGCCAGCAGCTTCCGAGATTACACTGAAGCTTTCTTT.